This section outlines one TCR beta chain sequence together with its context. Its antigen is still unknown. Trimming took 2 bases from V and 4 from J, leaving 7 bases between them. CDR3 length: 12 amino acids. Looked up from germline, CDR1 is SQVTM and CDR2 is ANQGSEA. A second PCR of 7 to 11 cycles used a sample-barcoded 5' primer and a J-beta primer mix. Tags on each cDNA molecule came from a template-switch adaptor with 12 random nucleotides. TCRdb reprocessed the 5' RACE reads via MiXCR and lists one record per CDR3 protein. Of about 1,600,000 distinct CDR3 sequences listed, approximately 42% were seen once; the top ten hold less than 8%. These data belong to a study of blood T cells in healthy people across ages. Study-wide findings and caveats: As age increased, TCR beta diversity per million T cells fell in a roughly linear fashion.

Sequencing was performed on blood. The chain is built from TRBV29-1 and TRBJ2-3, with D tentatively TRBD1 (5 bases). The source of this sequence is a woman in her late teens or twenties in good health. DNA of the CDR3: TGCAGCGTTGAAACAGGCCCAGATACGCAGTATTTT. Amino acid sequence: CSVETGPDTQYF.